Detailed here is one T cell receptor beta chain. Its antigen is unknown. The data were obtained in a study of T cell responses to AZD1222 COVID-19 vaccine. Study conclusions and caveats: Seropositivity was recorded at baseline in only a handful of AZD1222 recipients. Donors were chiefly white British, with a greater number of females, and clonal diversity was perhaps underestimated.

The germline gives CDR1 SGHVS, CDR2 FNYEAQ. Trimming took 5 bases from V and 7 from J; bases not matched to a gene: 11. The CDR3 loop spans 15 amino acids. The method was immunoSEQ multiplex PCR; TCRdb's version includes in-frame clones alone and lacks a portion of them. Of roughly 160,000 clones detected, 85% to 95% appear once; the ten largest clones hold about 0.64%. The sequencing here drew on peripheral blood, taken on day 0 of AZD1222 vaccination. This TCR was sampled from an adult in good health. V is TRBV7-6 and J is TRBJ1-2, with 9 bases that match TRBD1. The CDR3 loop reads CASSPRSGTGFGYTF. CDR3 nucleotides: TGTGCCAGCAGCCCCCGGAGCGGGACAGGGTTTGGCTACACCTTC.